Listed below are T cell receptor beta chains from one sample, sequenced in a study of regulatory and conventional T cells in RAG deficiency. Data came from immunoSEQ multiplex PCR; TCRdb stores just in-frame clones and leaves some out. The table records tens of thousands of clones, 85% to 90% of them present only once. The sample also formed part of further work on regulatory T cells.

The sequenced material came from CD8+ T cells sorted from blood. These receptors were obtained from a human donor in good health. Each CDR3 is given with its conserved first and last residue. A D gene is named only where the DNA matches it firmly. Size values are once, few and many counts, or a class for expanded clones, and some rows have none.

TGCGCCAGCAGCTTGGATGGGACAGACTCTGGGGCCAACGTCCTGACTTTC	CASSLDGTDSGANVLTF	TRBD1	TRBV5-1	-	TRBJ2-6
TGTGCCAGTAGTACCACCGGGACAGAGAACACTGAAGCTTTCTTT	CASSTTGTENTEAFF	TRBD1	TRBV19	-	TRBJ1-1
TGTGCCTGGAGTGAAGGCCCTTCCGGCTACACCTTC	CAWSEGPSGYTF	-	TRBV30	-	TRBJ1-2
TGTGCCAGCAGCGATACAGGGAACTATGGCTACACCTTC	CASSDTGNYGYTF	-	TRBV9	-	TRBJ1-2
TGTGCCAGCAGTTATGGGGGGGAACGGGACTACGAGCAGTACTTC	CASSYGGERDYEQYF	TRBD2	TRBV6-6	-	TRBJ2-7
TGTGCCAGTAGTAACCGGGACAGTTTAACCTACGAGCAGTACTTC	CASSNRDSLTYEQYF	TRBD1	TRBV19	few	TRBJ2-7
TGTGCCAGTAGTCTAGGAGGAGACAGCCATAACACTGAAGCTTTCTTT	CASSLGGDSHNTEAFF	-	TRBV19	-	TRBJ1-1
TGTGCCAGCAGTACCCTGGGACAGAGCACCGGGGAGCTGTTTTTT	CASSTLGQSTGELFF	TRBD1	TRBV11-2	-	TRBJ2-2
TGTGCCAGCAGCTTAGGCTGGGACTCTGGAAACACCATATATTTT	CASSLGWDSGNTIYF	-	TRBV7-8	-	TRBJ1-3
TGTGCCAGCAGCGACTTGACAGGGAAGGACACTGAAGCTTTCTTT	CASSDLTGKDTEAFF	TRBD1	TRBV4-2	-	TRBJ1-1
TGTGCCAGCGGACCAGGCAGCGAGCAGTACTTC	CASGPGSEQYF	-	TRBV7-9	-	TRBJ2-7
TGTGCCAGCAGTCCGGGACAAGTTTCCGAGCAGTACTTC	CASSPGQVSEQYF	-	TRBV7-8	-	TRBJ2-7
TGCGCCAGCACCCGATGGACTAGCGGGGGGGACTACGAGCAGTACTTC	CASTRWTSGGDYEQYF	TRBD2	TRBV10-2	once	TRBJ2-7
TGTGCCAGTAGTCGGGGGGCGCGGATAAACACTGAAGCTTTCTTT	CASSRGARINTEAFF	-	TRBV19	-	TRBJ1-1
TGTGCCAGCAGAAAACCCACAGATACGCAGTATTTT	CASRKPTDTQYF	-	TRBV28	-	TRBJ2-3
TGCAGCGTCGAGACGGCCGACTACGAGCAGTACTTC	CSVETADYEQYF	-	TRBV29-1	-	TRBJ2-7
TGCAGCGGTGGTATACGGGTGGCGGGAGGGCCGTACGAGCAGTACTTC	CSGGIRVAGGPYEQYF	TRBD2	TRBV29-1	-	TRBJ2-7
TGTGCCAGCAGTTTATCGATAACGGGCAGCCCTTACTTC	CASSLSITGSPYF	-	TRBV27	-	TRBJ2-4
TGTGCCAGCAGTCTACGGGACAGAACCTACGAGCAGTACTTC	CASSLRDRTYEQYF	TRBD1	TRBV27	once	TRBJ2-7
TGTGCCAGCAGCCAAGATCTTGACCTCGAGCAGTACTTC	CASSQDLDLEQYF	-	TRBV14	once	TRBJ2-7
TGTGCCAGCTCAGGTCCGGGTCGCCCCTACGAGCAGTACTTC	CASSGPGRPYEQYF	-	TRBV18	-	TRBJ2-7
TGTGCCAGCAGTGGGGCGGGAAACTCTGGAAACACCATATATTTT	CASSGAGNSGNTIYF	-	TRBV6-1	-	TRBJ1-3
TGTGCCAGCAGCAACTGGACAGGCTACGAGCAGTACTTC	CASSNWTGYEQYF	TRBD1	TRBV27	-	TRBJ2-7
TGTGCCAGCAGCTTACTTATCATGGACATGAACTATGGCTACACCTTC	CASSLLIMDMNYGYTF	-	TRBV7-9	-	TRBJ1-2
TGTGCCAGTAGTAATTTGGCAGTTGAAGCTTTCTTT	CASSNLAVEAFF	-	TRBV19	-	TRBJ1-1
TGTGCCAGCAGAGCCTTGGGGGGTGGAACTGAAGCTTTCTTT	CASRALGGGTEAFF	-	TRBV27	-	TRBJ1-1
TGTGCCAGCAGCCCTCAGGGGGACCCCACAGATACGCAGTATTTT	CASSPQGDPTDTQYF	TRBD1	TRBV7-9	-	TRBJ2-3
TGTGCCAGCAGTTACTCCTGGGCAGATACGCAGTATTTT	CASSYSWADTQYF	-	TRBV6-5	-	TRBJ2-3
TGTGCCAGCAGCACCGGACAGGGGGCGGCAGAGACCCAGTACTTC	CASSTGQGAAETQYF	TRBD1	TRBV5-4	-	TRBJ2-5
TGTGCCAGCAGCTTAGTTGGACAGACCTACGAGCAGTACTTC	CASSLVGQTYEQYF	-	TRBV11-3	-	TRBJ2-7
TGTGCCAGTATCGACAGACTTCCCAACGAGCAGTACTTC	CASIDRLPNEQYF	-	TRBV19	-	TRBJ2-7
TGCGCCAGCAGCCACACAGATTCTGCCTACGAGCAGTACTTC	CASSHTDSAYEQYF	-	TRBV4-3	few	TRBJ2-7
TGTGCCAGCAGCCTGGGACTAGCGGGAGCAAAGTACAATGAGCAGTTCTTC	CASSLGLAGAKYNEQFF	TRBD2	TRBV14	-	TRBJ2-1
TGTGCCAGTAGTATAATCGGGGGTGATAGCGGGAGGGAGACCCAGTACTTC	CASSIIGGDSGRETQYF	TRBD2	TRBV19	-	TRBJ2-5
TGTGCCACCTCCGGGGGGACTGAAGCTTTCTTT	CATSGGTEAFF	-	TRBV15	-	TRBJ1-1
TGTGCTAGCAGCTTAGACGCTAGCTTAGAAGAGACCCAGTACTTC	CASSLDASLEETQYF	-	TRBV7-7	-	TRBJ2-5
TGTGCCAGCAGCTTAGAGGGGGGAGGGAGTGATACGCAGTATTTT	CASSLEGGGSDTQYF	-	TRBV7-2	-	TRBJ2-3
TGTGCAAGTCGCAGGGGATGCTCCACACAAAGTCGGGCCAACGTCCTGACTTTC	CASRRGCSTQSRANVLTF	-	TRBV12-2	-	TRBJ2-6
TGTGCCAGCAGTCCGTCGTTCCAGGGGGATACGCAGTATTTT	CASSPSFQGDTQYF	-	TRBV27	-	TRBJ2-3
TGTGCCAGCAGCTTTCAGGTCACCTACGAGCAGTACTTC	CASSFQVTYEQYF	-	TRBV5-5	-	TRBJ2-7
TGTGCCAGTAGTATAGCGGGGGGGCCCACAGATACGCAGTATTTT	CASSIAGGPTDTQYF	TRBD2	TRBV19	-	TRBJ2-3
TGCAGCGTTGACAGCAGGGCGGACTATGGCTACACCTTC	CSVDSRADYGYTF	-	TRBV29-1	-	TRBJ1-2
TGTGCCAGCAGCTTAGGGGGGGACAGCAATCAGCCCCAGCATTTT	CASSLGGDSNQPQHF	-	TRBV7-8	-	TRBJ1-5
TGTGCCACCAGCAGTACTCGGGACTACCAAGAGACCCAGTACTTC	CATSSTRDYQETQYF	-	TRBV15	once	TRBJ2-5
TGTGCCAGCAGCTTAGCCTTGGAAACCTACAATGAGCAGTTCTTC	CASSLALETYNEQFF	-	TRBV11-3	-	TRBJ2-1